These T cell receptor beta chains were read from a single sample in a study of CD8+CD57+ T cells in acquired aplastic anemia. TCRdb independently ran MiXCR on the reads; one entry per CDR3 protein. In the table there are some 170,000 distinct CDR3 sequences, 60% to 80% of which are singletons. Sequenced input: sorted CD4+, CD8+, or CD8+CD57+ T cells (not recorded which) from PBMCs. Receptors were obtained from a human donor with aplastic anemia. Both conserved end residues are part of each CDR3. A D gene is named only where the DNA matches it firmly. Clone size is given for some rows only: seen once, a few or many times, or a class if the clone is expanded.

V gene	J gene	clone size	D gene	CDR3 DNA	CDR3 protein
TRBV7-9	TRBJ1-1	.	.	TGTGCCAGCAGTTTGTCGGGAAACACTGAAGCTTTCTTT	CASSLSGNTEAFF
TRBV20-1	TRBJ2-7	.	TRBD2	TGCAGTGCTAGAGAGGGTAGCGGGAGTGGCAACGAGCAGTACTTC	CSAREGSGSGNEQYF
TRBV19	TRBJ1-2	.	.	TGTGCCAGTAGTAAAGCCGCTGTGTATGGCTACACCTTC	CASSKAAVYGYTF
TRBV19	TRBJ2-7	few	TRBD1	TGTGCCAGTAGTATAGTGCGGACAGGTGGTGAGCAGTACTTC	CASSIVRTGGEQYF
TRBV2	TRBJ2-1	.	.	TGTGCCAGCAGTGAAGCAGGAGACTTCCGATACAATGAGCAGTTCTTC	CASSEAGDFRYNEQFF
TRBV5-6	TRBJ1-2	.	.	TGTGCCAGCAGCTTGGGGGAACGTAACTATGGCTACACCTTC	CASSLGERNYGYTF
TRBV7-2	TRBJ2-7	.	.	TGTGCCAGCAGCTTAGGGGCCTATTTCTCCTACGGGCAGTACTTC	CASSLGAYFSYGQYF
TRBV7-9	TRBJ1-5	once	.	TGTGCCAGCAGCTTGAGTGGGGGTGATCAGCCCCAGCATTTT	CASSLSGGDQPQHF
TRBV25-1	TRBJ2-5	.	TRBD1	TGTGCCAGCAGTGCCCGGACAGGCTGGAACCAAGAGACCCAGTACTTC	CASSARTGWNQETQYF
TRBV24-1	TRBJ2-3	.	.	TGTGCCACCAGTGATATTGCAGGGACCACAGATACGCAGTATTTT	CATSDIAGTTDTQYF
TRBV5-1	TRBJ2-7	.	.	TGCGCCAGCAGCTTGGAACAGGGAAGATCCTACGAGCAGTACTTC	CASSLEQGRSYEQYF
TRBV2	TRBJ1-6	.	TRBD1	TGTGCCAGCAGGAACAGGGGTGATTCACCCCTCCACTTT	CASRNRGDSPLHF
TRBV29-1	TRBJ2-2	.	.	TGCAGCGTTGAGCTTTGGACCCCTGGCCGGGAGCTGTTTTTT	CSVELWTPGRELFF
TRBV5-1	TRBJ1-2	.	TRBD1	TGCGCCAGCAGCTCCCGACAGGGCACTAACTATGGCTACACCTTC	CASSSRQGTNYGYTF
TRBV6-1	TRBJ2-6	.	.	TGTGCCAGCAGGGAAGACAGCTCTGGGGCCAACGTCCTGACTTTC	CASREDSSGANVLTF
TRBV24-1	TRBJ1-2	.	TRBD1	TGTGCCACCAGTGATGCCGGACAGGCTAACTATGGCTACACCTTC	CATSDAGQANYGYTF
TRBV2	TRBJ2-2	.	TRBD2	TGTGCCAGCAGTGTGGGGACTAGCGGGGAGCTGTTTTTT	CASSVGTSGELFF
TRBV20-1	TRBJ2-7	.	.	TGCAGTGCTGGGGACATGGGACTCCACGAGCAGTACTTC	CSAGDMGLHEQYF
TRBV10-3	TRBJ2-2	few	TRBD2	TGTGCCATCAATTCGGCGGGAGGAAGCACCGGGGAGCTGTTTTTT	CAINSAGGSTGELFF
TRBV2	TRBJ1-1	many	.	TGTGCCAGCAGTGGGGACACTGAAGCTTTCTTT	CASSGDTEAFF
TRBV20-1	TRBJ2-5	few	.	TGCAGTGCTGGGGGAGGTCAAGAGACCCAGTACTTC	CSAGGGQETQYF
TRBV19	TRBJ2-7	.	TRBD1	TGTGCCAGTAGTGGAGATGGGACAGCCTACGAGCAGTACTTC	CASSGDGTAYEQYF